The T cell receptor (beta chain) described here comes from a study of blood T cell repertoires in COVID-19. Study information: In each case, the material was cDNA or gDNA derived from T cells, B-cell-depleted T cells, or PBMCs.

The V gene's germline CDR1 is SGHRS and CDR2 YFSETQ. This CDR3 spans 12 amino acids. Deletions cut 4 bases from V and 6 bases from J, with 11 bases between. Participants spanned ages about 18 to 90 years and resided in about two dozen US areas. Cohorts were based on clinical histories the participants reported. Source study methods: Reference gene primer amplification in the assay estimated nucleated cell counts. Sequencing used immunoSEQ multiplex PCR; TCRdb keeps in-frame clones, though not all of them. D and trimming were read from the DNA, whereas the V and J calls and clone size are those reported in that table. In the table there are around 160,000 clones, 80% of which are singletons.

The sequencing input was PBMCs or T cells enriched from blood (not recorded which). The clonotype was recovered from a man aged 40-50 years who had recovered from COVID-19. The gene calls are TRBV5-1 and TRBJ2-7; D is uncertain. CDR3 residues: CASSPEAPEQYF. CDR3 sequence (DNA): TGCGCCAGCAGCCCTGAAGCTCCCGAGCAGTACTTC.